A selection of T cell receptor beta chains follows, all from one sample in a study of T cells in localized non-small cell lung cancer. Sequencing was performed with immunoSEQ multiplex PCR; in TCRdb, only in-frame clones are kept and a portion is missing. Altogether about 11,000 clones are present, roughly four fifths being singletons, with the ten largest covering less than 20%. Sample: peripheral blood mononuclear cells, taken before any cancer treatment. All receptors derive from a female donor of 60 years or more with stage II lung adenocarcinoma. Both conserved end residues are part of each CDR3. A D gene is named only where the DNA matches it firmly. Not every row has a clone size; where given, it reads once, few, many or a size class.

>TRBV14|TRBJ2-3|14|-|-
CASSQANRLNTQYF
TGTGCCAGCAGCCAAGCCAACCGGCTGAATACGCAGTATTTT
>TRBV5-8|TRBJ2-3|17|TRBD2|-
CASSLGLTSGIPDTQYF
TGTGCCAGCAGCTTGGGTTTGACTAGCGGGATTCCAGATACGCAGTATTTT
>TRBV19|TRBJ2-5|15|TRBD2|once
CASKGTSGKQETQYF
TGTGCCAGTAAGGGGACTAGCGGGAAACAAGAGACCCAGTACTTC
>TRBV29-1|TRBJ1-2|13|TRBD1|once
CSVAGQGTHGYTF
TGCAGCGTTGCGGGACAGGGGACGCATGGCTACACCTTC
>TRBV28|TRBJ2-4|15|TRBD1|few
CASSSSGTGKNIQYF
TGTGCCAGCAGCTCCTCCGGGACAGGCAAAAACATTCAGTACTTC
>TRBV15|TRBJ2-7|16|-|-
CATSRDPHMGAYEQYF
TGTGCCACCAGCAGAGATCCCCACATGGGGGCCTACGAGCAGTACTTC
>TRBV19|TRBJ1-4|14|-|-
CASSNKLLNEKLFF
TGTGCCAGTAGTAATAAGTTACTCAATGAAAAACTGTTTTTT
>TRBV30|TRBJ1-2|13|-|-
CAWSVDRMGGYTF
TGTGCCTGGTCAGTGGACCGGATGGGGGGCTACACCTTC
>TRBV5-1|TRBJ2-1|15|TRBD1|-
CASSLGTGPLNEQFF
TGCGCCAGCAGCTTGGGGACAGGGCCCCTCAATGAGCAGTTCTTC
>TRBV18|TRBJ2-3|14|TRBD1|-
CASSPTGQADTQYF
TGTGCCAGCTCACCAACAGGACAGGCAGATACGCAGTATTTT
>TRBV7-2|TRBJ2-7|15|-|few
CASSLLGTGQDGQYF
TGTGCCAGCAGCTTATTGGGGACTGGACAAGATGGGCAGTACTTC
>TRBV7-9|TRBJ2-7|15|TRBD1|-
CASSARTGDFDEQYF
TGTGCCAGCAGCGCCCGTACAGGGGATTTCGACGAGCAGTACTTC
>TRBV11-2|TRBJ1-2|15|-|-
CASSLGSTTHYGYTF
TGTGCCAGCAGCTTAGGCAGTACAACTCACTATGGCTACACCTTC
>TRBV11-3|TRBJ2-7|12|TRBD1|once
CASSSRGQEQYF
TGTGCCAGCAGCTCCAGGGGGCAGGAGCAGTACTTC
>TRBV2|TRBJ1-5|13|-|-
CASKQDVNQPQHF
TGTGCCAGCAAACAGGATGTAAATCAGCCCCAGCATTTT
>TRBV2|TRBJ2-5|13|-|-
CASNRQVQETQYF
TGTGCCAGCAACAGACAAGTTCAAGAGACCCAGTACTTC
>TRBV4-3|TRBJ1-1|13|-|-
CASSQEVGTEAFF
TGCGCCAGCAGCCAAGAGGTGGGTACTGAAGCTTTCTTT
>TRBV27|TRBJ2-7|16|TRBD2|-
CASSLSGLAGWYEQYF
TGTGCCAGCAGTTTATCCGGACTAGCGGGGTGGTACGAGCAGTACTTC
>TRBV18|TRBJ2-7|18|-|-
CASSPNPPNGVASYEQYF
TGTGCCAGCTCACCAAATCCACCTAATGGAGTCGCCTCCTACGAGCAGTACTTC
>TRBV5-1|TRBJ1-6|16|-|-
CASSLITTAEGPPLHF
TGCGCCAGCAGCTTGATAACGACAGCCGAAGGGCCACCCCTCCACTTT
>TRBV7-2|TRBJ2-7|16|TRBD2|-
CASSLNGGASSYEQYF
TGTGCCAGCAGCTTAAACGGGGGGGCCAGCTCCTACGAGCAGTACTTC
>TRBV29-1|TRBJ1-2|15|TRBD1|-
CSVVSLRGPNYGYTF
TGCAGCGTTGTGTCCCTAAGGGGGCCTAACTATGGCTACACCTTC
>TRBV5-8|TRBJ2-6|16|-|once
CASSSYRDSGANVLTF
TGTGCCAGCAGCTCCTACAGGGACTCTGGGGCCAACGTCCTGACTTTC
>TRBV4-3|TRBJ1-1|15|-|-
CDSSQDAGGGTEAFF
TGCGACAGCAGCCAAGATGCTGGGGGCGGCACTGAAGCTTTCTTT
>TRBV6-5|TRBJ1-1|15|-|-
CASRSQVGPNTEAFF
TGTGCCAGCAGGTCCCAGGTGGGTCCGAACACTGAAGCTTTCTTT
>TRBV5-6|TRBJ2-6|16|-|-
CASSSPGRSGANVLTF
TGTGCCAGCAGCTCGCCCGGACGTTCCGGGGCCAACGTCCTGACTTTC
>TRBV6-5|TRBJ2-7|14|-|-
CASRGRPPSWEQYF
TGTGCCAGTCGGGGGAGGCCCCCCAGTTGGGAGCAGTACTTC
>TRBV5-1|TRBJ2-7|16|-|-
CASSLAPERVVYEQYF
TGCGCCAGCAGCTTGGCACCGGAGCGGGTGGTGTACGAGCAGTACTTC
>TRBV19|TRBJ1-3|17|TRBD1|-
CASSPIAGDSSGNTIYF
TGTGCCAGTAGTCCTATCGCCGGGGACAGCTCTGGAAACACCATATATTTT
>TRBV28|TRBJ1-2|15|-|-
CASRSPGQSNYGYTF
TGTGCCAGCCGTTCCCCCGGGCAGTCCAACTATGGCTACACCTTC
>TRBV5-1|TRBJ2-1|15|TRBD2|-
CASSPGLAVYNEQFF
TGCGCCAGCAGCCCCGGACTAGCCGTCTACAATGAGCAGTTCTTC
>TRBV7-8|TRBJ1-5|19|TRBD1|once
CARSLGRDRTPHSNQPQHF
TGTGCCAGAAGCTTAGGAAGGGACAGGACTCCTCATAGCAATCAGCCCCAGCATTTT
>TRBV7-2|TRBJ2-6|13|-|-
CASSPAGANVLTF
TGTGCCAGCAGCCCGGCCGGGGCCAACGTCCTGACTTTC
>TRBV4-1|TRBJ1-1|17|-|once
CASSPRTLGMLNTEAFF
TGCGCCAGCAGCCCCCGGACCCTGGGTATGCTGAACACTGAAGCTTTCTTT
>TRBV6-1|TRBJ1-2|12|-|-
CASSRPDSGYTF
TGTGCCAGCAGTCGGCCTGACAGCGGCTACACCTTC
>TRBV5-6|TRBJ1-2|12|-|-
CASTWGAGGYTF
TGTGCCAGCACCTGGGGCGCTGGGGGCTACACCTTC
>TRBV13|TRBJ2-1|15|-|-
CASSPRGASYNEQFF
TGTGCCAGCAGCCCCCGCGGGGCGTCCTACAATGAGCAGTTCTTC
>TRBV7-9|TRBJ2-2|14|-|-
CASSLMGNTGELFF
TGTGCCAGCAGCTTAATGGGGAACACCGGGGAGCTGTTTTTT
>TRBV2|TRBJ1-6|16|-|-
CASSANHLKLGYPLHF
TGTGCCAGCAGTGCTAACCACCTGAAGCTTGGATATCCCCTCCACTTT
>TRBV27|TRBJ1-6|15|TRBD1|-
CASRIQGGNGTPLHF
TGTGCCAGCAGGATTCAGGGGGGTAACGGGACACCCCTCCACTTT